A single sample is the source of the 23 T cell receptor beta chains below, sequenced in a study of T and B cells in COVID-19 patients. Blood genomic DNA input for TRB amplification was 250-500 ng. TRB rearrangements were amplified by multiplex PCR with BIOMED2 TRB-A/B primers. TCRdb used MiXCR to reprocess the multiplex PCR reads, holding one entry per CDR3 protein. The table lists 20,000 or so distinct CDR3 sequences, over 25% of them singletons. Sequencing used blood. Receptors originate from a human donor who had recovered from COVID-19.

This clonotype is medium-sized in the sample. The chain links TRBV5-6 to TRBJ2-1, with unresolved D. The V end lost 2 bases, the J end lost 10 bases, and 7 bases lay between the germline ends. The CDR3 has 11 residues. Germline assignment: CDR1 SGHDT and CDR2 YYEEEE. As DNA, the CDR3 is TGTGCCAGCAGCTTACAAGGGGAGCAGTTCTTC. This codes for CASSLQGEQFF.

The CDR3 here is CASSRGQGPNTGELFF. The DNA of the CDR3 is TGTGCCAGCAGCCGGGGGCAGGGACCGAACACCGGGGAGCTGTTTTTT. The chain is built from TRBV5-6 and TRBJ2-2; D may correspond to TRBD1 or TRBD2 (6 bases each). Germline CDR1 reads SGHDT; CDR2 reads YYEEEE. The CDR3 contains 16 residues. The ends were cut back, 4 bases at V and 0 bases at J, with 13 bases in the middle.

The chain has TRBV27 and TRBJ1-5; D is ambiguous. Trimming cost V 0 bases and J 3 bases, with 9 bases left between them. This CDR3 contains 15 residues. Germline assignment: CDR1 MNHEY and CDR2 SMNVEV (reference sequence). Here the CDR3 reads CASSLSGVYNQPQHF. The CDR3 nucleotides are TGTGCCAGCAGTTTATCTGGGGTGTACAATCAGCCCCAGCATTTT.

The sample holds a few counts of this clonotype. This chain uses TRBV6-5 with TRBJ2-7; TRBD1 might be the D (6 bases). The CDR3 runs 12 residues. The germline CDR1 and CDR2 sequences are MNHEY and SVGAGI. V was trimmed by 6 bases and J by 6 bases, leaving 12 bases between them. This chain's CDR3 is CASSHGQFEQYF. The DNA of the CDR3 is TGTGCCAGCAGCCATGGACAGTTCGAGCAGTACTTC.

This chain links TRBV6-2 or TRBV6-3 with TRBJ2-5; TRBD1 might be the D (5 bases). V was trimmed by 6 bases and J by 0 bases, leaving 23 bases between them. In germline, CDR1 is MNHEY, CDR2 SVGEGT. The CDR3 consists of 18 residues. The CDR3 region is CASSQAPGFGLDQETQYF. The CDR3 DNA follows: TGTGCCAGCAGCCAAGCTCCAGGGTTCGGGCTAGACCAAGAGACCCAGTACTTC.

The V call is TRBV6-5, the J call TRBJ2-3; D may be TRBD2 (5 bases). CDR1 and CDR2 from the germline V gene are MNHEY and SVGAGI. The CDR3 is 12 amino acids. V shed 7 bases and J shed 3 bases, with 8 bases lying between them. Here the CDR3 reads CASKGATDTQYF. CDR3 bases: TGTGCCAGCAAGGGAGCAACAGATACGCAGTATTTT.

This CDR3 is CASSSRQGVWNEQFF. CDR3 DNA sequence: TGTGCCAGCAGCTCGAGACAGGGAGTGTGGAATGAGCAGTTCTTC. The V and J genes are TRBV11-2 and TRBJ2-5; TRBD1 agrees at 7 bases. The closer fit of TRBJ2-1 to the DNA end suggests the J call may be wrong. This CDR3 spans 15 amino acids. Germline lookup yields CDR1 SGHAT and CDR2 FQNNGV.

This clonotype was seen repeatedly, ten times or more. V gene TRBV18 combines with J gene TRBJ2-5; D call uncertain. Deletions cut 2 bases from V and 5 bases from J, with 9 bases between. Germline V gene data show CDR1 as KGHSH and CDR2 as LQKENI. CDR3 length equals 13 residues. The CDR3 reads CASSPGPIETQYF. CDR3 bases: TGTGCCAGCTCACCAGGGCCCATTGAGACCCAGTACTTC.

By frequency in the sample, this clonotype is medium-sized (0.01 to 0.1%). This chain uses TRBV19 with TRBJ2-2, with D possibly TRBD1 on 5 matching bases. The CDR3 covers 17 residues. Germline V gives CDR1 LNHDA, CDR2 SQIVND (reference sequence). Trimming took off 5 bases at V and 1 base at J, with 17 bases between the two ends. This CDR3 is CASSPGADNENTGELFF. The CDR3 DNA is TGTGCCAGTAGTCCTGGGGCGGACAACGAGAACACCGGGGAGCTGTTTTTT.

This clonotype has ten or more counts. V and J are TRBV6-5 and TRBJ2-6, with unresolved D. CDR1 MNHEY and CDR2 SVGAGI come from the germline V gene. V lost 5 bases and J lost 3, with 11 bases in between. This CDR3 region has 15 residues. CDR3 DNA sequence: TGTGCCAGCAGTGATGTTGGCTTTGGGGCCAACGTCCTGACTTTC. Translated: CASSDVGFGANVLTF.

The genes are TRBV15 and TRBJ1-1; D unresolved. V lost 4 bases to trimming and J lost 1 base, with 13 bases between them. Looked up from germline, CDR1 is LNHNV and CDR2 is YYDKDF (reference sequence). This CDR3 has 15 residues. The chain's CDR3 is CATSTWVLWNTEAFF. The CDR3 DNA is TGTGCCACCAGCACCTGGGTTTTATGGAACACTGAAGCTTTCTTT.

The rearrangement uses TRBV15 and TRBJ1-2; D is uncertain. The V end was cut by 1 base, the J end by 13 bases, with 22 bases between. Germline V gene sequence: CDR1 LNHNV, CDR2 YYDKDF (reference sequence). This CDR3 is built from 15 residues. CDR3 residues: CATSRVGYGQFSLTF. Here the CDR3 DNA reads TGTGCCACCAGCAGAGTAGGATATGGGCAGTTCAGTCTCACCTTC. Variable domain in full (rest from reference TRBV15 and TRBJ1-2): DAMVIQNPRYQVTQFGKPVTLSCSQTLNHNVMYWYQQKSSQAPKLLFHYYDKDFNNEADTPDNFQSRRPNTSFCFLDIRSPGLGDTAMYLCATSRVGYGQFSLTFGSGTRLTVV.

This clonotype has only a few counts. This chain uses TRBV5-4 with TRBJ1-6, with a possible D match to TRBD1 (5 bases). The V end was cut by 0 bases, the J end by 9 bases, with 10 bases between. In germline, CDR1 is SGHNT, CDR2 YYREEE (reference sequence). This CDR3 is 14 amino acids long. The CDR3 sequence is CASSLGGEVSPLHF. The CDR3 DNA reads as TGTGCCAGCAGCTTGGGGGGGGAGGTTTCACCCCTCCACTTT.

On this clonotype: With a much larger clone just one base away, this may be a read error. V and J are TRBV19 and TRBJ2-1, with D possibly matching TRBD1 (5 bases). The CDR3 contains 18 residues. The V and J ends lost 0 bases and 4 bases respectively, with 19 bases between them. Germline-derived CDR1 and CDR2 are LNHDA and SQIVND (reference sequence). CDR3 region: CASSIDVGLRKIYNEQFF. Written as DNA, the CDR3 is TGTGCCAGTAGTATAGATGTGGGGCTGAGGAAGATATACAATGAGCAGTTCTTC.

This clonotype was seen ten or more times. The V and J genes are TRBV6-5 and TRBJ2-3, with D possibly being TRBD2 (5 bases). CDR1 and CDR2 (germline): MNHEY, SVGAGI. The ends were cut back, 7 bases at V and 4 bases at J, with 18 bases in the middle. The CDR3 is 15 amino acids. CDR3 loop: CASNTGSGGSDTQYF. Written as DNA, the CDR3 is TGTGCCAGCAATACCGGATCTGGCGGGTCAGATACGCAGTATTTT.

A remark on this clonotype: This could be a read error, since a much larger clone is one nucleotide away. The genes are TRBV6-1 and TRBJ2-2; D uncertain. The CDR3 extends over 15 amino acids. The ends were cut back, 7 bases at V and 5 bases at J, with 17 bases in the middle. CDR1 and CDR2 from the germline V gene are MNHNS and SASEGT. The CDR3 is CASTLTPEETGELFF. In DNA, the CDR3 is TGTGCCAGCACCCTAACCCCAGAAGAGACCGGGGAGCTGTTTTTT.

Note on this clonotype: At one boundary the junction diverges from the germline segment, which might be a read error. The chain uses TRBV10-3 and TRBJ1-5; D uncertain. Germline V gene lookup returns CDR1 ENHRY and CDR2 SYGVKD. This CDR3 comprises 14 residues. The CDR3 DNA follows: TGTGCCATCAATGAGTCGTCGGGCAATCAGCCCCAGCATTTT. It encodes CAINESSGNQPQHF.

The chain carries TRBV30 and TRBJ1-1, with D tentatively TRBD1 (5 bases). This CDR3 has 14 amino acids. Trimming stripped 0 bases from V and 7 bases from J, with 15 bases between. The V gene's germline CDR1 is GTSNPN and CDR2 SVGIG (reference sequence). The CDR3 nucleotides are TGTGCCTGGAGTGTTGAGTCAGGGTTTAGTGAAGCTTTCTTT. Translating gives CAWSVESGFSEAFF.

This chain connects TRBV6-5 to TRBJ2-7; tentative D call: TRBD1 (7 bases). Germline V gene lookup returns CDR1 MNHEY and CDR2 SVGAGI. V was clipped by 8 bases and J by 2 bases, with 16 bases between them. This CDR3 has 14 amino acids. The CDR3 DNA follows: TGTGCCAGCTTCGCGGGGACAGTCCCCTACGAGCAGTACTTC. Translating gives CASFAGTVPYEQYF.

In its sample, this clonotype was seen a few times. V and J are TRBV6-5 and TRBJ2-6, with D possibly TRBD2 on 5 matching bases. Trimming took off 6 bases at V and 2 bases at J, with 8 bases between the two ends. The germline V gene has CDR1 MNHEY and CDR2 SVGAGI. The CDR3 has 14 amino acids. The CDR3 DNA reads as TGTGCCAGCAGGCCGGAGGCTGGGGCCAACGTCCTGACTTTC. This codes for CASRPEAGANVLTF.

This clonotype was recorded a few times. The chain joins TRBV5-1 to TRBJ2-1; 15 positions match TRBD2. The CDR3 is 18 residues long. V lost 4 bases and J lost 8; bases outside the gene matches: 13. CDR1 and CDR2 from the germline V gene are SGHRS and YFSETQ. The CDR3 DNA reads as TGCGCCAGCAGCAGTGGGACTAGCGGGAGGATCGATAGGGATGAGCAGTTCTTC. It codes for CASSSGTSGRIDRDEQFF.

This clonotype appeared many times. The J gene is TRBJ1-1, the V gene TRBV19; D is ambiguous. CDR1 and CDR2 (germline): LNHDA, SQIVND (reference sequence). Between the trimmed V and J ends, which lost 3 bases and 0 bases, there was a span of 11 bases. This CDR3 spans 15 amino acids. The CDR3 region is CASSIGKPLNTEAFF. CDR3 sequence (DNA): TGTGCCAGTAGTATTGGGAAACCTTTGAACACTGAAGCTTTCTTT.

As concerns this clonotype: One junction end does not reproduce the germline sequence, and a read error may be involved. This chain connects TRBV19 to TRBJ2-1, with 7 bases that match TRBD2. CDR1 and CDR2 (germline): LNHDA, SQIVND (reference sequence). This CDR3 has 15 residues. CDR3 sequence (DNA): TGTGCCAGTAGTTTCCAGGGAGGGTCCTTCAATGAGCAGTTCTTC. Translating it yields CASSFQGGSFNEQFF. Supplemented by reference TRBV19 and TRBJ2-1, the full variable domain reads DGGITQSPKYLFRKEGQNVTLSCEQNLNHDAMYWYRQDPGQGLRLIYYSQIVNDFQKGDIAEGYSVSREKKESFPLTVTSAQKNPTAFYLCASSFQGGSFNEQFFGPGTRLTVL.